The rows below give T cell receptor beta chains drawn from one sample of a study of human T cells and chemical hapten exposure. TCRdb itself ran the RACE reads through MiXCR, one entry per CDR3 protein. The data show approximately 110,000 distinct CDR3 sequences, roughly a tenth seen once. The specimen comprised whole blood, sampled in connection with sensitization to the hapten diphenylcyclopropenone (DPC). These receptors originate from a woman between 40 and 50 years old with alopecia areata. Some clones in this sample may be carry-over from other donors' samples. The CDR3 runs from the conserved cysteine through the conserved F or W. Each record gives: clone size, J gene, D gene, V gene, CDR3 protein, CDR3 DNA. D genes are given only for firm matches. Rows may omit the clone size; those that give it use once, few, many or a size class.

many	TRBJ2-7	NA	TRBV7-2	CASSRRRSSYEQYF	TGTGCCAGCAGCAGGCGACGGAGCTCCTACGAGCAGTACTTC
few	TRBJ1-1	NA	TRBV7-9	CASSIWGDDTEAFF	TGTGCCAGCAGCATATGGGGAGACGACACTGAAGCTTTCTTT
many	TRBJ1-5	TRBD1	TRBV7-2	CASSLGGTGFWQPQHF	TGTGCCAGCAGCTTAGGTGGGACAGGGTTTTGGCAGCCCCAGCATTTT
few	TRBJ2-1	NA	TRBV20-1	CSARRILGDNEQFF	TGCAGTGCTAGACGAATATTAGGAGACAATGAGCAGTTCTTC
many	TRBJ1-1	NA	TRBV7-8	CATGAASYTEAFF	TGTGCCACAGGGGCCGCCAGCTACACTGAAGCTTTCTTT
few	TRBJ2-3	TRBD2	TRBV19	CASRTSGVSTDTQYF	TGTGCCAGTAGGACTAGCGGGGTTAGCACAGATACGCAGTATTTT
many	TRBJ2-7	NA	TRBV3-1	CASSQGVGVSEQYF	TGTGCCAGCAGCCAAGGGGTCGGGGTAAGCGAGCAGTACTTC
NA	TRBJ1-2	TRBD1	TRBV7-9	CASSLSRDSTNGYTF	TGTGCCAGCAGCTTATCCCGGGACAGCACCAATGGCTACACCTTC
NA	TRBJ2-3	TRBD1	TRBV23-1	CASSQAGQGAPDTQYF	TGCGCCAGCAGTCAGGCAGGACAGGGGGCCCCAGATACGCAGTATTTT
few	TRBJ2-7	NA	TRBV9	CANRAPNREQYF	TGTGCCAACAGGGCCCCTAACAGGGAGCAGTACTTC
many	TRBJ2-1	NA	TRBV7-2	CASSPGLNEQFF	TGTGCCAGCAGCCCGGGACTTAATGAGCAGTTCTTC
NA	TRBJ2-1	NA	TRBV10-2	CASLRADEQFF	TGCGCCAGTCTACGGGCGGATGAGCAGTTCTTC
many	TRBJ1-1	NA	TRBV6-2/TRBV6-3	CASSLGRNTEAFF	TGTGCCAGCAGCCTAGGCCGGAACACTGAAGCTTTCTTT
many	TRBJ1-2	TRBD1	TRBV5-6	CASSLDRGRSYGYTF	TGTGCCAGCAGCTTGGACAGGGGAAGGAGCTATGGCTACACCTTC
few	TRBJ2-1	NA	TRBV18	CASSPVAASYNEQFF	TGTGCCAGCTCACCAGTCGCGGCCTCCTACAATGAGCAGTTCTTC
few	TRBJ1-2	NA	TRBV7-9	CASSPYSYTF	TGTGCCAGCTCCCCTTATAGCTACACCTTC
NA	TRBJ2-2	TRBD1	TRBV12-3/TRBV12-4	CATLTGDRATGELFF	TGTGCCACACTTACGGGGGACAGGGCCACCGGGGAGCTGTTTTTT
NA	TRBJ1-1	NA	TRBV21-1	CARGLFRTEAFF	TGTGCCAGGGGTCTATTTAGGACTGAAGCTTTCTTT
many	TRBJ1-5	NA	TRBV4-3	CASSLAAFSNQPQHF	TGCGCCAGCAGCCTGGCAGCTTTTAGCAATCAGCCCCAGCATTTT
few	TRBJ1-5	NA	TRBV10-3	CAIRADGLGNQPQHF	TGTGCCATCAGGGCCGACGGCCTGGGCAATCAGCCCCAGCATTTT
few	TRBJ2-2	NA	TRBV4-3	CASSQAQGRGELFF	TGCGCCAGCAGCCAAGCCCAGGGGCGCGGGGAGCTGTTTTTT
few	TRBJ2-6	NA	TRBV27	CASSLLSGANVLTF	TGTGCCAGCAGTTTATTATCTGGGGCCAACGTCCTGACTTTC